Listed here is a single TCR beta chain. Its target is not known. This specimen belongs to a study of cytomegalovirus exposure and HLA in healthy donors. Background on the study: Falling in the Caucasian-associated ancestry cluster were about four fifths of approximately 410 genotyped donors.

PCR amplification relied on 60 Vbeta primers (plus 13 Jbeta primers). Profiling relied on immunoSEQ multiplex PCR, and the TCRdb table lists in-frame clones only, not all of them. This sample has some 120,000 clones; 70% to 85% occur once, and the top ten carry roughly 5.8%. This CDR3 contains 15 residues. Unmatched junction bases numbered 11, after V lost 3 bases and J lost 6 bases. Germline CDR1 is GTSNPN and CDR2 is SVGIG (reference sequence). Study-level results: Most TCR beta V segments were productive about 87% or about 30% of the time in an earlier analysis.

This cohort consisted of healthy bone marrow donors. This sequence was found in a man aged 18 to 35 in good health and CMV-seropositive. Sequenced input: PBMCs. The rearrangement joins TRBV30 to TRBJ1-1, with TRBD1 identical over 9 bases. The CDR3 spells CAWRTRDRDRAEAFF. CDR3 coding DNA: TGTGCCTGGAGAACTAGGGACAGGGATAGGGCTGAAGCTTTCTTT.